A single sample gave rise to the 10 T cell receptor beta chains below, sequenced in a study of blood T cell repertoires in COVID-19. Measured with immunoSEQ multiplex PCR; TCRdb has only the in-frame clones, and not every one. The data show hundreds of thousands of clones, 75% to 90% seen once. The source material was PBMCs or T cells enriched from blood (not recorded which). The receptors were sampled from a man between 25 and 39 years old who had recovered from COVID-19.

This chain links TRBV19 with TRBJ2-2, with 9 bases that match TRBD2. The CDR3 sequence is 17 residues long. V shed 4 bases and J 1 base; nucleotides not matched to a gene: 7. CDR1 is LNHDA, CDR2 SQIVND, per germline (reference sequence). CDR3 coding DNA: TGTGCCAGTAGTAAGCTAGCGGGAAGTGGGAACACCGGGGAGCTGTTTTTT. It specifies CASSKLAGSGNTGELFF.

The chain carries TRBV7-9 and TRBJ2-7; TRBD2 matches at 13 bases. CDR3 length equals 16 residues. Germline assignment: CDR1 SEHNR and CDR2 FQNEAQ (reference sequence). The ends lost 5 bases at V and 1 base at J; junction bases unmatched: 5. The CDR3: CASSARTSGSSYEQYF. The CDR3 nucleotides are TGTGCCAGCAGCGCCCGGACTAGCGGGAGTTCCTACGAGCAGTACTTC.

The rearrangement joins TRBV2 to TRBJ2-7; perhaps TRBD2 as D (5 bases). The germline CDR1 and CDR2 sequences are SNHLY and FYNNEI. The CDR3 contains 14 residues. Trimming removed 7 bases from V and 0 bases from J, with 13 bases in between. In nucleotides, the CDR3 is TGTGCCAGCATATCCGGGATTAGCTCCTACGAGCAGTACTTC. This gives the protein CASISGISSYEQYF. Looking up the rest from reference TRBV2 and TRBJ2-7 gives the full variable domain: EPEVTQTPSHQVTQMGQEVILRCVPISNHLYFYWYRQILGQKVEFLVSFYNNEISEKSEIFDDQFSVERPDGSNFTLKIRSTKLEDSAMYFCASISGISSYEQYFGPGTRLTVT.

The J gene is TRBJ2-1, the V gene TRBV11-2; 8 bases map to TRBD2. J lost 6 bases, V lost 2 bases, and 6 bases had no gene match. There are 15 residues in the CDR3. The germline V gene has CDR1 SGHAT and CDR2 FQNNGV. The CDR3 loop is CASSLWSSGFNEQFF. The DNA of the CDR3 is TGTGCCAGCAGCTTATGGTCTAGCGGGTTCAATGAGCAGTTCTTC.

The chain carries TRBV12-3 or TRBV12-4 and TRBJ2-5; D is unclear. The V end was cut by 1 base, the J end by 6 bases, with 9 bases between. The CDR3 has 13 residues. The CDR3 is CASSLVMRKTQYF. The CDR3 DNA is TGTGCCAGCAGTTTAGTTATGCGGAAGACCCAGTACTTC.

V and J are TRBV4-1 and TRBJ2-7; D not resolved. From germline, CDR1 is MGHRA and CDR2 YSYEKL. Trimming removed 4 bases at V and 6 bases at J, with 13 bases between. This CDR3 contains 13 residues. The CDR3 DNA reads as TGCGCCAGCAGCCTACTGGATCGAGGCGAGCAGTACTTC. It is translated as CASSLLDRGEQYF.

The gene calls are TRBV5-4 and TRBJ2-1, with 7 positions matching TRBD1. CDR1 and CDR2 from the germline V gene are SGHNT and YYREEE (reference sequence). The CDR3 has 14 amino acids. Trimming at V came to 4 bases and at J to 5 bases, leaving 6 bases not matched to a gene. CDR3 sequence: CASSPTGSHNEQFF. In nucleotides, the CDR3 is TGTGCCAGCAGCCCGACAGGGTCCCACAATGAGCAGTTCTTC. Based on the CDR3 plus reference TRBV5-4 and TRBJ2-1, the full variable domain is ETGVTQSPTHLIKTRGQQVTLRCSSQSGHNTVSWYQQALGQGPQFIFQYYREEENGRGNFPPRFSGLQFPNYSSELNVNALELDDSALYLCASSPTGSHNEQFFGPGTRLTVL.

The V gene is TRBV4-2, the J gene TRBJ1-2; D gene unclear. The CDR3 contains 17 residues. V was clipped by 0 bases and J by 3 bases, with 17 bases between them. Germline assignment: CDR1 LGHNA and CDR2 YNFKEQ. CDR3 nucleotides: TGTGCCAGCAGCCAAGATAGAACATCAGGTTTGGACTATGGCTACACCTTC. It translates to CASSQDRTSGLDYGYTF.

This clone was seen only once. CDR3: CASSLRGQAPYNEQFF. In nucleotides, the CDR3 is TGTGCCAGCAGCTTGCGGGGACAGGCTCCCTACAATGAGCAGTTCTTC. The chain links TRBV7-7 to TRBJ2-1, with TRBD1 identical over 8 bases. The CDR3 spans 16 residues. CDR1 and CDR2 from the germline V gene are SSHAT and FNYEAQ (reference sequence). V shed 3 bases, J shed 2 bases, and the junction held 6 bases outside the gene matches. The full variable domain, its missing parts supplied by reference TRBV7-7 and TRBJ2-1, is GAGVSQSPRYKVTKRGQDVTLRCDPISSHATLYWYQQALGQGPEFLTYFNYEAQPDKSGLPSDRFSAERPEGSISTLTIQRTEQRDSAMYRCASSLRGQAPYNEQFFGPGTRLTVL.

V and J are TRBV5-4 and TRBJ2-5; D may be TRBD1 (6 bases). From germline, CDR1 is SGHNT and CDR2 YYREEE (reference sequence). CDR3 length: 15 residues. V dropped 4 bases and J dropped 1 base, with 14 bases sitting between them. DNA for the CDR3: TGTGCCAGCAGCCCCCAGGGGCAGGGCCAAGAGACCCAGTACTTC. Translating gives CASSPQGQGQETQYF.